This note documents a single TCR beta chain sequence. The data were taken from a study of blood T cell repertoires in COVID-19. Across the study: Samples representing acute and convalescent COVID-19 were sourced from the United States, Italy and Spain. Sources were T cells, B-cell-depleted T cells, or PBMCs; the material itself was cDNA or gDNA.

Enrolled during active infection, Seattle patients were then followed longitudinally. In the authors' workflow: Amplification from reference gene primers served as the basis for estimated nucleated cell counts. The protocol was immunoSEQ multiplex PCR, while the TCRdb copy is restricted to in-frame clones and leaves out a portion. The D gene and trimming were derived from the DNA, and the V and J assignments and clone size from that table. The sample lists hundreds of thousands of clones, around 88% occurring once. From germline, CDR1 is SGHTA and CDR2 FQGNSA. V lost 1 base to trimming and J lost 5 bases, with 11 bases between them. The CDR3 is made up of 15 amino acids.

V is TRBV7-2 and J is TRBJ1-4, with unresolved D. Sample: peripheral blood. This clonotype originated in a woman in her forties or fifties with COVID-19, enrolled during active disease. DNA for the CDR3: TGTGCCAGCAGCTTAGTCGGGGAGGCGAATGAAAAACTGTTTTTT. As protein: CASSLVGEANEKLFF.